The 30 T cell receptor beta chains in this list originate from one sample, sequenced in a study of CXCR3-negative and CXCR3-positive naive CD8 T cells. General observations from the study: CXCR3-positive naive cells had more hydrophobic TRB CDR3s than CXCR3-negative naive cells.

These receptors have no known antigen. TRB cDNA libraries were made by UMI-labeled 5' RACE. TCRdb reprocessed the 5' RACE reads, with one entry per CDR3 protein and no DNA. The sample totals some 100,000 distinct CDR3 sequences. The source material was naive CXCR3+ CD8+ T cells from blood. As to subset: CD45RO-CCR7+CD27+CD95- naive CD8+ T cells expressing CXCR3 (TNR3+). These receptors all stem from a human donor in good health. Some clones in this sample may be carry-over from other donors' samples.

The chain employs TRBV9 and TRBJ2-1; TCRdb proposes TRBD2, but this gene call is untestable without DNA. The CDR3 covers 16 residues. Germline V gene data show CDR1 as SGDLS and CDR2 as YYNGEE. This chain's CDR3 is CASSGSSGDSYNEQFF. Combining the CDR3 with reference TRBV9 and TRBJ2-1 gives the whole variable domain DSGVTQTPKHLITATGQRVTLRCSPRSGDLSVYWYQQSLDQGLQFLIQYYNGEERAKGNILERFSAQQFPDLHSELNLSSLELGDSALYFCASSGSSGDSYNEQFFGPGTRLTVL.

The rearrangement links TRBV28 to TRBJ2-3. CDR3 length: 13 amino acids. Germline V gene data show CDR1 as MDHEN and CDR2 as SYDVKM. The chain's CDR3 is CASSLISTDTQYF.

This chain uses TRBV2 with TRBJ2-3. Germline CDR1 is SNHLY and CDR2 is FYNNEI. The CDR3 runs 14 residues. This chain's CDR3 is CASSEIGFEDTQYF.

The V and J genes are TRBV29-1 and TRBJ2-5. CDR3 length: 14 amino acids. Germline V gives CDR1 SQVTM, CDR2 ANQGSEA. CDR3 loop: CSVVLAGDQETQYF.

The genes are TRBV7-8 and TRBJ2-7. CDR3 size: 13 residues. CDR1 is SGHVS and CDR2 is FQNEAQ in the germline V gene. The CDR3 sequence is CASSSSPSYEQYF.

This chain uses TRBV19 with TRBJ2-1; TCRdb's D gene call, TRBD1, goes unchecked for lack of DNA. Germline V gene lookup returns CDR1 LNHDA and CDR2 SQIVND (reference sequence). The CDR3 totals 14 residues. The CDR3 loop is CASDGGNYGNEQFF.

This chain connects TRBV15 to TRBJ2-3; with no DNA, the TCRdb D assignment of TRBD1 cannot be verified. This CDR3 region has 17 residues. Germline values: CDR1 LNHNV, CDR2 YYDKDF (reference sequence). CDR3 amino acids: CATSRLGTTSSTDTQYF.

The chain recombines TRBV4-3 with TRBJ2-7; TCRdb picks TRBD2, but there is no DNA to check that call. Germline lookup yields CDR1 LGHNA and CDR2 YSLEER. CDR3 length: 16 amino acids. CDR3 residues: CASSQEVAGGHYEQYF.

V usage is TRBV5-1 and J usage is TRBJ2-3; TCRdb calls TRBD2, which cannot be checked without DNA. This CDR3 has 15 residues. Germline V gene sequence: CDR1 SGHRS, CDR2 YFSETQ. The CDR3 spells CASRTSGGVADTQYF.

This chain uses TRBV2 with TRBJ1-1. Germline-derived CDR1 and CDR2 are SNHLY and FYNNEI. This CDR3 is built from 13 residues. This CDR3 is CASSEYGNTEAFF.

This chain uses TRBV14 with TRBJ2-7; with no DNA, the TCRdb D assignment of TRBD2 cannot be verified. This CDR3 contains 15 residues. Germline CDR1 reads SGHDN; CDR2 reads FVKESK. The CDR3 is CASSQEAGSTYEQYF. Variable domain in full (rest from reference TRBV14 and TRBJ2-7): EAGVTQFPSHSVIEKGQTVTLRCDPISGHDNLYWYRRVMGKEIKFLLHFVKESKQDESGMPNNRFLAERTGGTYSTLKVQPAELEDSGVYFCASSQEAGSTYEQYFGPGTRLTVT.

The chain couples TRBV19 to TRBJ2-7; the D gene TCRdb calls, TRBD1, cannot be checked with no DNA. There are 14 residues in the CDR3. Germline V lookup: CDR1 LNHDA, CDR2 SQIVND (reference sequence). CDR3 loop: CATSTRWAGHEQYF.

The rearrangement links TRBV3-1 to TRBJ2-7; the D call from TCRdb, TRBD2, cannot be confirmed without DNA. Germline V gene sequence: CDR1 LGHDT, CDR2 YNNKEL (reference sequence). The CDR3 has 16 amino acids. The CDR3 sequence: CASSQDGLAGLYEQYF.

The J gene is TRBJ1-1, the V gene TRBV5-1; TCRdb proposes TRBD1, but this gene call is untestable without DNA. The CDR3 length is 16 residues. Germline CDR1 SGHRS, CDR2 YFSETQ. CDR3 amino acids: CASSLAPDREGTEAFF.

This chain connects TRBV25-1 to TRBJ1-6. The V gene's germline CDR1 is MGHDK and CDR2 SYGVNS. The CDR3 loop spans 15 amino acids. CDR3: CASSEWELTNSPLHF.

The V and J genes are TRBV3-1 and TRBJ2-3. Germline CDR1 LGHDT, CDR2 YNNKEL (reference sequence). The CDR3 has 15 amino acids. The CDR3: CASSQVVRSTDTQYF.

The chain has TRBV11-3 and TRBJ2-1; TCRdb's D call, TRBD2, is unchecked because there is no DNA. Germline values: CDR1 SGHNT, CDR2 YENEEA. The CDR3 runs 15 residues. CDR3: CASSHASGVYNEQFF.

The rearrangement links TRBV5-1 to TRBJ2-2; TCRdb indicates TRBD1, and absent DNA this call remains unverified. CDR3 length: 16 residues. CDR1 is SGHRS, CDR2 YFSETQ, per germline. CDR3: CASSLIGQGVTGELFF.

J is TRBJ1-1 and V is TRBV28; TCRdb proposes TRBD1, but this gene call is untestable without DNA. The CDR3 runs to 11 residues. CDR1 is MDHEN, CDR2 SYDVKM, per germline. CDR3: CASSWGAEAFF.

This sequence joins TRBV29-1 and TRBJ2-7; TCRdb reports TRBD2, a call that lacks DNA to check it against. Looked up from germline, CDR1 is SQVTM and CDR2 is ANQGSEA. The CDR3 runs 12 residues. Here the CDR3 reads CSVAAGVYEQYF.

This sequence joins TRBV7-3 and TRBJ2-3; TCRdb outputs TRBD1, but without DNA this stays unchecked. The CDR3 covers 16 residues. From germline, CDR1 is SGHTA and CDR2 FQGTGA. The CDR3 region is CASSLDPGQITDTQYF.

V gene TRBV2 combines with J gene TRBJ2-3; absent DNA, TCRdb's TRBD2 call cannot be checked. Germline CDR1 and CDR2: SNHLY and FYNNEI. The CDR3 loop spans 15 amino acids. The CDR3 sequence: CASKEASGDADTQYF.

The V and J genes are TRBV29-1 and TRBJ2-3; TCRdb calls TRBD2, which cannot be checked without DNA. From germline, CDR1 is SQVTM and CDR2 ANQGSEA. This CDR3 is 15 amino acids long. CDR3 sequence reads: CSVDWESSSTDTQYF.

CDR3: CASSYFRGPEGIQYF. The chain links TRBV6-2 or TRBV6-3 to TRBJ2-4; TCRdb's D call, TRBD1, is unchecked because there is no DNA. The CDR3 is 15 amino acids. Germline-derived CDR1 and CDR2 are MNHEY and SVGEGT.

The CDR3 loop reads CASDQGFGNQPQHF. This rearrangement joins TRBV2 to TRBJ1-5. Germline CDR1 and CDR2: SNHLY and FYNNEI. The CDR3 totals 14 residues.

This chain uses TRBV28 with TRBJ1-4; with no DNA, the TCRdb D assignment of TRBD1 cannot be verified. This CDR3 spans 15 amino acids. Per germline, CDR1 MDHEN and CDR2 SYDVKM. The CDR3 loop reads CASSLKTGTGEKLFF.

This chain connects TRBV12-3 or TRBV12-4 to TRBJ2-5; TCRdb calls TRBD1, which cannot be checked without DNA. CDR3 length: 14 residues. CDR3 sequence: CAIRLGGLEETQYF.

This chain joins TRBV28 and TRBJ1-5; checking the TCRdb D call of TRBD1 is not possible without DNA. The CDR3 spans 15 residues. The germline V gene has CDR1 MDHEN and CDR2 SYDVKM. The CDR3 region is CASSWYRETNQPQHF.

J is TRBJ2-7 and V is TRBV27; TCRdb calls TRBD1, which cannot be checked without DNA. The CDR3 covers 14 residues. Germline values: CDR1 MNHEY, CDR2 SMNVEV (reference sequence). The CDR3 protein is CASSLPSRGAEQYF.

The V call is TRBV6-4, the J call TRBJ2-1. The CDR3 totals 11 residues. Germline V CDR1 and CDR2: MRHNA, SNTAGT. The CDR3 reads CASSDLDEQFF.